The present T cell receptor (beta chain) was sequenced within a study of blood T cell repertoires in COVID-19. Here immunoSEQ multiplex PCR was the method, and the copy in TCRdb shows in-frame clones only, minus some. The sample shows a few hundred thousand clones, 83% of them seen only once. Between the trimmed V and J ends, which lost 6 bases and 6 bases, there was a span of 17 bases. Germline V gene sequence: CDR1 SNHLY, CDR2 FYNNEI. This CDR3 comprises 14 residues. Sequencing was performed on peripheral blood. This TCR derives from a woman aged 25 to 39 with COVID-19, enrolled during active disease. The chain links TRBV2 to TRBJ1-2; D unclear. The CDR3 DNA reads as TGTGCCAGCAGGGGTGACGCGGTGAGGGATGGCTACACCTTC. Residues: CASRGDAVRDGYTF. Full variable domain (remainder filled in from reference TRBV2 and TRBJ1-2): EPEVTQTPSHQVTQMGQEVILRCVPISNHLYFYWYRQILGQKVEFLVSFYNNEISEKSEIFDDQFSVERPDGSNFTLKIRSTKLEDSAMYFCASRGDAVRDGYTFGSGTRLTVV.